Listed below are T cell receptor beta chains from one sample, sequenced in a study of T cell repertoires in cytomegalovirus infection. TCRdb re-called the reads through MiXCR, storing one row per CDR3 protein. Among around 47,000 distinct CDR3 sequences listed, 15% to 20% were seen once. Their target antigens are unknown. Sample: CD8+ T cells from cultured PBMCs, taken from culture after CMV antigen stimulation. These receptors all stem from a human donor in good health (CMV status not recorded). Some clones in this sample may be carry-over from other donors' samples. Both conserved end residues are part of each CDR3. D genes are given only for firm matches. For some rows the clone size is stated as once, few or many, or as a class when expanded; others skip it.

J gene,D gene,clone size,V gene,CDR3 protein,CDR3 DNA
TRBJ1-5,.,once,TRBV2,CASERGDGNQPQHF,TGTGCCAGCGAAAGAGGGGATGGGAATCAGCCCCAGCATTTT
TRBJ2-7,.,few,TRBV5-4,CASSLGSEYYEQYF,TGTGCCAGCAGCTTGGGGTCAGAGTACTACGAGCAGTACTTC
TRBJ1-2,.,.,TRBV7-9,CASRGPGEDYGYTF,TGTGCCAGCAGAGGCCCGGGGGAGGACTATGGCTACACCTTC
TRBJ2-5,.,few,TRBV7-9,CASSSPGLQETQYF,TGTGCCAGCAGCTCCCCGGGACTTCAAGAGACCCAGTACTTC
TRBJ2-2,TRBD2,.,TRBV7-6,CASSLSSGGVGGELFF,TGTGCCAGCAGCTTATCTAGCGGGGGTGTAGGCGGGGAGCTGTTTTTT
TRBJ1-1,.,once,TRBV7-2,CASSLGTATEAFF,TGTGCCAGCAGCTTAGGGACAGCCACTGAAGCTTTCTTT
TRBJ1-1,TRBD1,.,TRBV27,CASSLLGQGSTEAFF,TGTGCCAGCAGTTTATTGGGACAGGGGAGCACTGAAGCTTTCTTT
TRBJ1-1,.,.,TRBV4-1,CASSQGGGRDEAFF,TGCGCCAGCAGCCAGGGGGGAGGGAGGGACGAAGCTTTCTTT
TRBJ1-2,.,.,TRBV9,CASSVVGASFYGYTF,TGTGCCAGCAGCGTAGTGGGGGCGTCCTTCTATGGCTACACCTTC
TRBJ1-1,.,few,TRBV4-3,CASSHDLMNTEAFF,TGCGCCAGCAGCCATGATCTCATGAACACTGAAGCTTTCTTT
TRBJ2-6,.,few,TRBV6-2/TRBV6-3,CASQTANVLTF,TGTGCCAGTCAAACGGCCAACGTCCTGACTTTC
TRBJ1-5,.,few,TRBV29-1,CSVEREAGQPQHF,TGCAGCGTTGAACGAGAAGCAGGTCAGCCCCAGCATTTT
TRBJ2-5,.,many,TRBV7-8,CASSPQADQETQYF,TGTGCCAGCAGCCCCCAAGCGGACCAAGAGACCCAGTACTTC
TRBJ2-7,TRBD2,few,TRBV25-1,CASNPGLDFEQYF,TGTGCCAGTAATCCGGGACTAGATTTCGAGCAGTACTTC
TRBJ2-6,.,few,TRBV28,CAAENRDRSSLSGANVLTF,TGTGCCGCGGAAAACCGGGACCGGAGTTCCCTCTCTGGGGCCAACGTCCTGACTTTC
TRBJ1-6,TRBD1,.,TRBV20-1,CSARDTGGSPLHF,TGCAGTGCTAGAGATACAGGGGGTTCACCCCTCCACTTT
TRBJ2-2,.,few,TRBV7-9,CASSLGMTGTGELFF,TGTGCCAGCAGCTTAGGGATGACCGGGACCGGGGAGCTGTTTTTT
TRBJ1-4,.,.,TRBV6-5,CASRGNEKLFF,TGTGCCAGCAGGGGCAATGAAAAACTGTTTTTT
TRBJ2-1,.,few,TRBV30,CAWSGEATYRYNEQFF,TGTGCCTGGAGTGGGGAGGCCACCTACCGTTACAATGAGCAGTTCTTC
TRBJ2-1,TRBD2,few,TRBV5-4,CASSVTSGGVNEQFF,TGTGCCAGCAGCGTAACTAGCGGGGGGGTTAATGAGCAGTTCTTC
TRBJ2-3,TRBD2,.,TRBV6-4,CASSEASGDSDTQYF,TGTGCCAGCAGTGAGGCTAGCGGGGACTCAGATACGCAGTATTTT
TRBJ2-5,TRBD1,few,TRBV7-2,CASSWVPGTGLGQETQYF,TGTGCCAGCAGCTGGGTCCCGGGGACAGGGTTGGGTCAAGAGACCCAGTACTTC
TRBJ2-2,.,.,TRBV4-1,CASSQGPSAGELFF,TGCGCCAGCAGCCAAGGTCCTTCAGCCGGGGAGCTGTTTTTT
TRBJ1-3,.,few,TRBV13,CASSIRGNTIYF,TGTGCCAGCAGCATCCGGGGAAACACCATATATTTT